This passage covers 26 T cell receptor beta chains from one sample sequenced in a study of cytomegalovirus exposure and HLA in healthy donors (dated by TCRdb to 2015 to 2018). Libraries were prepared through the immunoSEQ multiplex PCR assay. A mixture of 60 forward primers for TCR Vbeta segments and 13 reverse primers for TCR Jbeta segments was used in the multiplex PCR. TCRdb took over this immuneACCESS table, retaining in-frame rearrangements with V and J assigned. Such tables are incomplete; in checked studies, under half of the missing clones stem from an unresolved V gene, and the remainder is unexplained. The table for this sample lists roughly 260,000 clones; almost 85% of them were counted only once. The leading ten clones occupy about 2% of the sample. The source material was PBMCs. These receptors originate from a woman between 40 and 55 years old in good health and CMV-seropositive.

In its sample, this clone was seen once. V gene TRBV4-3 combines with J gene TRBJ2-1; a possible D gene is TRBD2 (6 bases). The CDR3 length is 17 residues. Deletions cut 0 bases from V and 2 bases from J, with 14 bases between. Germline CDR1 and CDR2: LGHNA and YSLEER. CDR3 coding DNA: TGCGCCAGCAGCCAAGATTCCGGGAGTGGTCCCTACAATGAGCAGTTCTTC. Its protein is CASSQDSGSGPYNEQFF.

The CDR3 loop is CASSSVNTEAFF. The CDR3 DNA reads TGTGCCAGCAGTTCCGTGAACACTGAAGCTTTCTTT. This chain uses TRBV28 with TRBJ1-1; D call uncertain. CDR1 is MDHEN, CDR2 SYDVKM, per germline. Trimming took 4 bases from V and 0 from J, leaving 3 bases between them. The CDR3 runs to 12 residues. Full variable domain (remainder filled in from reference TRBV28 and TRBJ1-1): DVKVTQSSRYLVKRTGEKVFLECVQDMDHENMFWYRQDPGLGLRLIYFSYDVKMKEKGDIPEGYSVSREKKERFSLILESASTNQTSMYLCASSSVNTEAFFGQGTRLTVV.

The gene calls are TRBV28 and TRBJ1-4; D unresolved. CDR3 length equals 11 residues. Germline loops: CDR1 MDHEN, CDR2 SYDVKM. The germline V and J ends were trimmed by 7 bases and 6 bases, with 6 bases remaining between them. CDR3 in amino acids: CASTSHEKLFF. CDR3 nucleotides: TGTGCCAGCACCTCCCATGAAAAACTGTTTTTT.

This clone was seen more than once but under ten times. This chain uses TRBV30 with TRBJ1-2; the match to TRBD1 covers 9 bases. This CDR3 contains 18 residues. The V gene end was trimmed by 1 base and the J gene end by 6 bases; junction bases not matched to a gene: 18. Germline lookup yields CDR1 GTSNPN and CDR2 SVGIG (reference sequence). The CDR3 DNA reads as TGTGCCTGGAGTGACCTCAGAGGACAGGGGAACCTCGCGGATGGCTACACCTTC. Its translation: CAWSDLRGQGNLADGYTF.

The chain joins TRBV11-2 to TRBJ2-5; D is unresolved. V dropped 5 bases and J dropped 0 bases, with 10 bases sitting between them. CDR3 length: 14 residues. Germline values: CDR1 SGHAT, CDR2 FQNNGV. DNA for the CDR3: TGTGCCAGCAGCCTAGGGCCTTACCAAGAGACCCAGTACTTC. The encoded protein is CASSLGPYQETQYF.

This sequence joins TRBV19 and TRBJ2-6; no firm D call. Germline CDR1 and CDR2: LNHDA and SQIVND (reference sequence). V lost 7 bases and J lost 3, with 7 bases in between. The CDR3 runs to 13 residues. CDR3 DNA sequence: TGTGCCAGTATATCTCGTGGGGCCAACGTCCTGACTTTC. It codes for CASISRGANVLTF.

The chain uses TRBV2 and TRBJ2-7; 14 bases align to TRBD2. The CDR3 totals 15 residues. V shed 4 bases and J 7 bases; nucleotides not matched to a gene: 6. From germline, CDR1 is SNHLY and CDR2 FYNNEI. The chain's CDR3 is CASSVSGTSGREQYF. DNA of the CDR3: TGTGCCAGCAGTGTATCCGGGACTAGCGGGAGAGAGCAGTACTTC.

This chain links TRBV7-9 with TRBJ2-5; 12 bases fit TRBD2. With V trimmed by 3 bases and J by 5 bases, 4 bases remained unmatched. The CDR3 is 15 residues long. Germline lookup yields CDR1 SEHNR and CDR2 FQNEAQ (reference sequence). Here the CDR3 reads CASSFLAGGPETQYF. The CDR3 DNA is TGTGCCAGCAGCTTCCTAGCGGGAGGGCCGGAGACCCAGTACTTC.

The CDR3 spells CASSVTGGEDTQYF. CDR3 bases: TGTGCCAGCAGTGTGACAGGCGGCGAAGATACGCAGTATTTT. The chain couples TRBV2 to TRBJ2-3; possibly TRBD1 for D (6 bases). This CDR3 is built from 14 residues. In germline, CDR1 is SNHLY, CDR2 FYNNEI. The V end was cut by 4 bases, the J end by 5 bases, with 13 bases between.

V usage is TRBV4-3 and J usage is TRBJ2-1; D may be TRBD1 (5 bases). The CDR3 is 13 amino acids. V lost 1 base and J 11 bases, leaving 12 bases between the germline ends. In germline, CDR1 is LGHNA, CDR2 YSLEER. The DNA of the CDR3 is TGCGCCAGCAGCCAAGGTTGGGGCACGAAGCAGTTCTTC. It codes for CASSQGWGTKQFF.

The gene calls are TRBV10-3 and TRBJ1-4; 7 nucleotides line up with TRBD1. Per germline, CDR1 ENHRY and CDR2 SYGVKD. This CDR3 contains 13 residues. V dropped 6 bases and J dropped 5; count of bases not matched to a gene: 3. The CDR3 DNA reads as TGTGCCATCAGGGGACAGCCAAATGAAAAACTGTTTTTT. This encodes CAIRGQPNEKLFF.

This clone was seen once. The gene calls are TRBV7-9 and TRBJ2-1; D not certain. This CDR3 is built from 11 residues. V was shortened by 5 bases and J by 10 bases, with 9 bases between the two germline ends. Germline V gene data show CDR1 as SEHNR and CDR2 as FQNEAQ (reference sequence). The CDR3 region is CASSPGVEQFF. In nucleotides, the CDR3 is TGTGCCAGCAGCCCCGGAGTAGAGCAGTTCTTC. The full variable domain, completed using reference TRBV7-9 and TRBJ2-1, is DTGVSQNPRHKITKRGQNVTFRCDPISEHNRLYWYRQTLGQGPEFLTYFQNEAQLEKSRLLSDRFSAERPKGSFSTLEIQRTEQGDSAMYLCASSPGVEQFFGPGTRLTVL.

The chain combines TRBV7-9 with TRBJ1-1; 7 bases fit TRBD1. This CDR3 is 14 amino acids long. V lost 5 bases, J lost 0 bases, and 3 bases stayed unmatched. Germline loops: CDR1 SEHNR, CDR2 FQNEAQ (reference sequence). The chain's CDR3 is CASSPGQLNTEAFF. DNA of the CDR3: TGTGCCAGCAGCCCGGGACAGCTGAACACTGAAGCTTTCTTT.

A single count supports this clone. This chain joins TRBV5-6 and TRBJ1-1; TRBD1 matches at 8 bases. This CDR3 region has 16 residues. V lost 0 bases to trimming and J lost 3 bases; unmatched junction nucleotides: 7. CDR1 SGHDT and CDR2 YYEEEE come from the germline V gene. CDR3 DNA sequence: TGTGCCAGCAGCTTGGAGGGACAGACAGGGGACACTGAAGCTTTCTTT. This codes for CASSLEGQTGDTEAFF.

The CDR3 DNA reads as TGTGCCAGCAGTTTTACTAGCTACGGCGAGCAGTACTTC. This encodes CASSFTSYGEQYF. The V gene is TRBV27, the J gene TRBJ2-7, with D possibly TRBD2 on 6 matching bases. Germline loops: CDR1 MNHEY, CDR2 SMNVEV (reference sequence). The CDR3 spans 13 residues. The ends were cut back, 3 bases at V and 6 bases at J, with 12 bases in the middle.

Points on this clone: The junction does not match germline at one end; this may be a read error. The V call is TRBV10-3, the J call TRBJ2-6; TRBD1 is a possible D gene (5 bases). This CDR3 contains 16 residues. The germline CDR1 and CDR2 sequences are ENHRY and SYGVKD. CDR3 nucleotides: TGTGCCATCAGTGAGCGACAGTCCTCTGGGGCCAACGGCCTGACTTTC. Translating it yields CAISERQSSGANGLTF.

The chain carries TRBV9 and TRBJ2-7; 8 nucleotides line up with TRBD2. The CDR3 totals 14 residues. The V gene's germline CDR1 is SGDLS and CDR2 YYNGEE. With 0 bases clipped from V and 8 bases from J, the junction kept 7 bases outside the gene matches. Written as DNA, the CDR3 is TGTGCCAGCAGCGTAGATGCGGGAGGACTTAAGCAGTACTTC. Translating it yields CASSVDAGGLKQYF.

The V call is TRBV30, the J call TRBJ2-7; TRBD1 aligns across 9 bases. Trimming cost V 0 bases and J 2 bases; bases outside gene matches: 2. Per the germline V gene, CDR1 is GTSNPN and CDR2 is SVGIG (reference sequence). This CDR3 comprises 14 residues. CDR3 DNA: TGTGCCTGGAGTGTAGGGACAGGGCCCTACGAGCAGTACTTC. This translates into CAWSVGTGPYEQYF.

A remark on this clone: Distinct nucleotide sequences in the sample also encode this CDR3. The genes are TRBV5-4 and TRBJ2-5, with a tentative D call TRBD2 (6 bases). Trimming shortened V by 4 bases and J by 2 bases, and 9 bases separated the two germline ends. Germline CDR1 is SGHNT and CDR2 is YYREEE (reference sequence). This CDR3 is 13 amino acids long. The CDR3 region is CASSRDSQETQYF. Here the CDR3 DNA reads TGTGCCAGCAGCCGGGACTCACAAGAGACCCAGTACTTC.

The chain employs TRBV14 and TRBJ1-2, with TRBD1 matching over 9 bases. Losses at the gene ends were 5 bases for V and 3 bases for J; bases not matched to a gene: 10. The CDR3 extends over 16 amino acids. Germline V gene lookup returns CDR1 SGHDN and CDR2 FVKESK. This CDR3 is CASSTTPGQGDYGYTF. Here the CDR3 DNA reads TGTGCCAGCAGCACTACACCGGGACAGGGAGACTATGGCTACACCTTC.

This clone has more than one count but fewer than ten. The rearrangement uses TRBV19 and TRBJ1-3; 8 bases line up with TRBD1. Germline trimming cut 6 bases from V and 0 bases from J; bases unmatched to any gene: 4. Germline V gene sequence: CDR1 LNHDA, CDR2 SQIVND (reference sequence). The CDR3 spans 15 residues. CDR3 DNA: TGTGCCAGTAGCAAGGACAGGGCCTCTGGAAACACCATATATTTT. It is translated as CASSKDRASGNTIYF. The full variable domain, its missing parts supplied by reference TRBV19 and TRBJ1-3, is DGGITQSPKYLFRKEGQNVTLSCEQNLNHDAMYWYRQDPGQGLRLIYYSQIVNDFQKGDIAEGYSVSREKKESFPLTVTSAQKNPTAFYLCASSKDRASGNTIYFGEGSWLTVV.

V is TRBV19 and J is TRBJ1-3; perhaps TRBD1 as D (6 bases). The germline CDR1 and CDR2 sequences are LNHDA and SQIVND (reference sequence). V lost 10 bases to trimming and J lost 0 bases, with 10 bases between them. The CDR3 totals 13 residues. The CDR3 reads CAISQGSGNTIYF. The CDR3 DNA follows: TGTGCCATCTCACAGGGCTCTGGAAACACCATATATTTT. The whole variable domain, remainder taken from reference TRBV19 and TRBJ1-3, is DGGITQSPKYLFRKEGQNVTLSCEQNLNHDAMYWYRQDPGQGLRLIYYSQIVNDFQKGDIAEGYSVSREKKESFPLTVTSAQKNPTAFYLCAISQGSGNTIYFGEGSWLTVV.

The CDR3, as DNA: TGTGCCATCAGTTCTGGACTAGCGGGAAGGAATGAGCAGTTCTTC. Its translation is CAISSGLAGRNEQFF. V is TRBV10-3 and J is TRBJ2-1; 12 nucleotides match TRBD2. Germline CDR1 and CDR2: ENHRY and SYGVKD. The V gene end was trimmed by 5 bases and the J gene end by 7 bases; junction bases not matched to a gene: 6. The CDR3 runs 15 residues.

The CDR3 DNA reads as TGTGCCATCAGTGAGTCGCGGGGAGGCTACGAGCAGTACTTC. Amino acids: CAISESRGGYEQYF. This chain links TRBV10-3 with TRBJ2-7; a weak D match, TRBD2 (6 bases). The germline V gene encodes CDR1 ENHRY and CDR2 SYGVKD. V was cut by 0 bases and J by 3 bases, with 9 bases left in between. The CDR3 extends over 14 amino acids.

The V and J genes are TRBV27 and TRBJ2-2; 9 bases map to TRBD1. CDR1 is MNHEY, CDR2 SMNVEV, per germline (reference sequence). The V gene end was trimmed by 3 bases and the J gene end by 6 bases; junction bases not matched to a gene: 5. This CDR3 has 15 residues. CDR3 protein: CASSLGTGLAGELFF. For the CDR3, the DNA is TGTGCCAGCAGTTTGGGGACAGGGTTAGCCGGGGAGCTGTTTTTT.

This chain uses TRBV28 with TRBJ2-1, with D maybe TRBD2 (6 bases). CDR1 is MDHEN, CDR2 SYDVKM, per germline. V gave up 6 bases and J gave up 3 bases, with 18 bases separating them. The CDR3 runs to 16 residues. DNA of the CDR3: TGTGCCAGCAGGTCCGGGGAGGTCGCTTACTACAATGAGCAGTTCTTC. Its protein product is CASRSGEVAYYNEQFF.